Listed here are 23 T cell receptor beta chains from one sample, sequenced in a study of identical twins. TCRdb reanalysed the 5' RACE reads using MiXCR and keeps one entry per CDR3 protein. The data show some 96,000 distinct CDR3 sequences, 5.9% seen once. The sequenced sample was memory T cells sorted from blood. These receptors were obtained from a woman aged 45-65 years in good health.

This clonotype has at least ten counts. The J gene is TRBJ2-5, the V gene TRBV4-2, with D unresolved. Germline values: CDR1 LGHNA, CDR2 YNFKEQ. This CDR3 contains 13 residues. V lost 1 base to trimming and J lost 0 bases, with 3 bases between them. CDR3 coding DNA: TGTGCCAGCAGCCAAGGGTACCAAGAGACCCAGTACTTC. Translated, it gives CASSQGYQETQYF.

This clonotype was recorded many times. The V and J genes are TRBV7-2 and TRBJ1-5; 7 nucleotides match TRBD1. Trimming cost V 6 bases and J 4 bases; bases outside gene matches: 6. Germline V gives CDR1 SGHTA, CDR2 FQGNSA. The CDR3 has 14 amino acids. CDR3 loop: CASSQRGRNQPQHF. CDR3 nucleotide sequence: TGTGCCAGCAGTCAGAGGGGGCGAAATCAGCCCCAGCATTTT.

This clonotype was recorded at least ten times. The genes are TRBV12-3 or TRBV12-4 and TRBJ1-4; TRBD1 is a possible D gene (6 bases). Trimming pared 7 bases from V and 7 bases from J, leaving 22 bases between. There are 16 residues in the CDR3. The CDR3 sequence: CASTQRPGKGGEKLFF. CDR3 sequence (DNA): TGTGCCAGCACCCAACGTCCCGGGAAGGGGGGTGAAAAACTGTTTTTT.

V and J are TRBV5-4 and TRBJ2-5; 8 positions match TRBD2. Germline V gene sequence: CDR1 SGHNT, CDR2 YYREEE (reference sequence). The V segment lost 5 bases and the J segment 4 bases; nucleotides outside the gene matches: 13. The CDR3 extends over 16 amino acids. CDR3 region: CASSFSTGGPPETQYF. CDR3 bases: TGTGCCAGCAGTTTTTCGACGGGAGGGCCGCCAGAGACCCAGTACTTC.

There are many counts of this clonotype. This rearrangement joins TRBV30 to TRBJ2-5; a possible D gene is TRBD1 (6 bases). The CDR3 sequence is 11 residues long. V lost 2 bases, J lost 14 bases, and 15 bases lay in between. Germline V gene data show CDR1 as GTSNPN and CDR2 as SVGIG (reference sequence). The CDR3 DNA reads as TGTGCCTGGAGTTCCACCGGGACAATATACTTC. Its translation is CAWSSTGTIYF.

This clonotype was counted at least ten times. This chain uses TRBV29-1 with TRBJ2-2; 7 bases match TRBD1. This CDR3 comprises 14 residues. CDR1 is SQVTM and CDR2 is ANQGSEA in the germline V gene. J lost 0 bases, V lost 5 bases, and 3 bases had no gene match. For the CDR3, the DNA is TGCAGCGTTCAGGGACAGCCGAACACCGGGGAGCTGTTTTTT. It specifies CSVQGQPNTGELFF.

The chain combines TRBV7-6 with TRBJ2-1; 8 positions match TRBD2. Unmatched junction bases numbered 13, after V lost 5 bases and J lost 4 bases. The CDR3 runs 17 residues. The V gene's germline CDR1 is SGHVS and CDR2 FNYEAQ. The CDR3 coding sequence is TGTGCCAGCAGCCCCGGCCAACTAGCGGAGAGATACAATGAGCAGTTCTTC. Its protein product is CASSPGQLAERYNEQFF.

This clonotype showed up many times. The chain is built from TRBV11-2 and TRBJ2-1; tentative D call: TRBD1 (6 bases). Trimming shortened V by 5 bases and J by 4 bases, and 21 bases separated the two germline ends. Germline V gives CDR1 SGHAT, CDR2 FQNNGV. The length of the CDR3 is 17 residues. The DNA for the CDR3 is TGTGCCAGCAGCATAACCCCTGCGCAGGGGCAATACAATGAGCAGTTCTTC. Amino acids: CASSITPAQGQYNEQFF.

This clonotype turned up a few times. The chain combines TRBV18 with TRBJ2-5; D not resolved. This CDR3 has 14 residues. Trimming removed 2 bases at V and 4 bases at J, with 11 bases between. Germline V lookup: CDR1 KGHSH, CDR2 LQKENI. CDR3 residues: CASSPEGSGETQYF. The CDR3 nucleotides are TGTGCCAGCTCACCAGAAGGGTCGGGAGAGACCCAGTACTTC.

This clonotype has ten or more counts. The chain combines TRBV3-1 with TRBJ2-3; D unresolved. This CDR3 is built from 15 residues. V shed 3 bases and J shed 5 bases, with 15 bases lying between them. Germline V CDR1 and CDR2: LGHDT, YNNKEL (reference sequence). The CDR3 sequence: CASSQGFSQRDTQYF. The CDR3 DNA is TGTGCCAGCAGCCAGGGTTTCTCACAGAGAGATACGCAGTATTTT.

This rearrangement joins TRBV6-2 or TRBV6-3 to TRBJ1-5, with D tentatively TRBD1 (6 bases). The CDR3 is made up of 13 amino acids. Germline CDR1 and CDR2: MNHEY and SVGEGT. The V gene lost 6 bases and the J gene lost 4 bases, with 10 bases spanning the gap. The CDR3 sequence: CASRPQGNQPQHF. The CDR3 DNA sequence: TGTGCCAGCAGACCCCAGGGGAATCAGCCCCAGCATTTT.

J is TRBJ2-7 and V is TRBV19; 9 nucleotides align to TRBD1. The CDR3 loop spans 15 amino acids. The germline V gene has CDR1 LNHDA and CDR2 SQIVND (reference sequence). V dropped 7 bases and J dropped 3; count of bases not matched to a gene: 10. The DNA of the CDR3 is TGTGCCAGTACCGGGGACAGGGCTATCTTCTACGAGCAGTACGTC. Translated, it gives CASTGDRAIFYEQYV.

This clonotype was observed a handful of times. The gene calls are TRBV29-1 and TRBJ2-7; tentatively, D is TRBD2 (6 bases). The CDR3 consists of 12 residues. V gave up 4 bases and J gave up 5 bases, with 12 bases separating them. Germline CDR1 reads SQVTM; CDR2 reads ANQGSEA. The CDR3 loop reads CSVGGERDEQYF. CDR3 DNA: TGCAGCGTTGGGGGGGAGCGGGACGAGCAGTACTTC.

This clonotype was counted many times. This chain links TRBV5-1 with TRBJ2-1; D ambiguous. Germline lookup yields CDR1 SGHRS and CDR2 YFSETQ. Deletions cut 5 bases from V and 9 bases from J, with 9 bases between. The CDR3 consists of 11 residues. The CDR3 region is CASRGIGEQFF. CDR3 bases: TGCGCCAGCAGGGGGATCGGTGAGCAGTTCTTC. Based on the CDR3 plus reference TRBV5-1 and TRBJ2-1, the full variable domain is KAGVTQTPRYLIKTRGQQVTLSCSPISGHRSVSWYQQTPGQGLQFLFEYFSETQRNKGNFPGRFSGRQFSNSRSEMNVSTLELGDSALYLCASRGIGEQFFGPGTRLTVL.

This clonotype has a count of ten or more. The rearrangement uses TRBV5-1 and TRBJ2-1, with unresolved D. The CDR3 spans 11 residues. Germline V gene lookup returns CDR1 SGHRS and CDR2 YFSETQ. V gave up 5 bases and J gave up 9 bases, with 9 bases separating them. CDR3 sequence reads: CASSIEVEQFF. CDR3 DNA sequence: TGCGCCAGCAGTATAGAGGTTGAGCAGTTCTTC.

This clonotype was observed at least ten times. This chain uses TRBV25-1 with TRBJ2-2; weak D call: TRBD2 (6 bases). V shed 3 bases and J shed 6 bases, with 11 bases lying between them. The V gene's germline CDR1 is MGHDK and CDR2 SYGVNS. CDR3 length: 14 amino acids. The CDR3 nucleotides read TGTGCCAGCAGTGAGGGACTTTGGCCCGGGGAGCTGTTTTTT. It specifies CASSEGLWPGELFF.

Concerning this clonotype itself: This may come from a read error, since a much larger clone is one base off. The chain links TRBV6-4 to TRBJ2-6; tentative D call: TRBD1 (5 bases). Germline V gene data show CDR1 as MRHNA and CDR2 as SNTAGT. This CDR3 region has 15 residues. CDR3 sequence reads: CASRLDVSGAYVLTF. For the CDR3, the DNA is TGTGCCAGCAGACTGGACGTCTCTGGGGCCTACGTCCTGACTTTC.

The table lists this clonotype with a few counts. V and J are TRBV20-1 and TRBJ1-1; no clear D gene. CDR3 length equals 11 residues. Germline assignment: CDR1 DFQATT and CDR2 SNEGSKA (reference sequence). CDR3 DNA: TGCAGCATACCCCAGTTCACTGAAGCTTTCTTT. This sequence encodes CSIPQFTEAFF.

This clonotype was picked up many times. The chain is built from TRBV20-1 and TRBJ1-1; weak D call: TRBD1 (5 bases). This CDR3 has 11 amino acids. Per germline, CDR1 DFQATT and CDR2 SNEGSKA (reference sequence). Trimming removed 8 bases from V and 4 bases from J, with 11 bases in between. The CDR3: CSTTRGTEAFF. The DNA of the CDR3 is TGCAGTACGACTAGGGGCACTGAAGCTTTCTTT.

This clonotype has more than one count but fewer than ten. The V call is TRBV20-1, the J call TRBJ2-5, with unresolved D. This CDR3 is built from 12 residues. Germline CDR1 reads DFQATT; CDR2 reads SNEGSKA (reference sequence). V gave up 5 bases and J gave up 0 bases, with 7 bases separating them. The CDR3 is CSARGHQETQYF. The CDR3 region has the DNA TGCAGTGCTCGAGGTCACCAAGAGACCCAGTACTTC.

The rearrangement joins TRBV7-6 to TRBJ2-7, with unresolved D. Trimming removed 5 bases from V and 3 bases from J, with 17 bases in between. Germline V gene lookup returns CDR1 SGHVS and CDR2 FNYEAQ. The CDR3 loop spans 15 amino acids. CDR3 residues: CASSLRTAPDYEQYV. CDR3 DNA sequence: TGTGCCAGCAGCCTTCGAACGGCCCCGGACTACGAGCAGTACGTC.

This clonotype was recorded a few times. V is TRBV2 and J is TRBJ2-1; TRBD2 matches at 15 bases. Germline-derived CDR1 and CDR2 are SNHLY and FYNNEI. The V and J ends lost 6 bases and 6 bases, in that order; junction bases with no gene match: 3. The CDR3 has 15 amino acids. The CDR3 loop is CASRGLAGGSNEQFF. CDR3 coding DNA: TGTGCCAGCAGGGGACTAGCGGGAGGCTCCAATGAGCAGTTCTTC. Combining the CDR3 with reference TRBV2 and TRBJ2-1 gives the whole variable domain EPEVTQTPSHQVTQMGQEVILRCVPISNHLYFYWYRQILGQKVEFLVSFYNNEISEKSEIFDDQFSVERPDGSNFTLKIRSTKLEDSAMYFCASRGLAGGSNEQFFGPGTRLTVL.

This clonotype has at least ten counts. The chain combines TRBV9 with TRBJ2-3; 10 bases map to TRBD1. In germline, CDR1 is SGDLS, CDR2 YYNGEE. The CDR3 sequence is 15 residues long. Trimming cost V 3 bases and J 5 bases; bases outside gene matches: 6. The CDR3 reads CASSATGGAGDTQYF. CDR3 sequence (DNA): TGTGCCAGCAGCGCGACAGGGGGCGCGGGAGATACGCAGTATTTT.